The clone carrying this T cell receptor (beta chain) was counted many times. The antigen is not known. Germline V CDR1 and CDR2: PRHDT, FYEKMQ (reference sequence). The CDR3 is 14 amino acids. V was trimmed by 1 base and J by 2 bases, leaving 8 bases between them. This sample was included in a study of early T cells in non-severe SARS-CoV-2 infection. Study-level results: CD4 and private specificities were missed by VDJdb matching, which favored anti-spike CD8 responses.

Each single cDNA molecule received a unique molecular identifier. MiXCR was run by TCRdb on the 5' RACE reads, yielding one entry per CDR3 protein. This table has some 30,000 distinct CDR3 sequences, over 6.5% appearing once. The clonotype comes from an adult who was a healthcare worker with PCR-confirmed SARS-CoV-2 infection or an uninfected control (not recorded which). The chain links TRBV13 to TRBJ1-2, with unresolved D. Sequencing was carried out using whole blood. The CDR3 protein is CASSLESSNYGYTF. The DNA of the CDR3 is TGTGCCAGCAGCTTAGAATCCTCAAACTATGGCTACACCTTC.